The rows below give T cell receptor beta chains drawn from one sample of a study of cytomegalovirus exposure and HLA in healthy donors. TCRdb keeps only in-frame clones here, not all; method: immunoSEQ multiplex PCR. This table has 130,000 to 150,000 clones, roughly two thirds appearing once. The sequenced material came from PBMCs. The receptors shown here come from a human donor in good health. Both conserved end residues are part of each CDR3. The D gene is left open where the match is weak. The size of a clone is reported for some rows only, either as once, few or many, or as a class for expanded clones.

abundance,v_gene,j_gene,d_gene,CDR3aa,CDR3nt
NA,TRBV6-1,TRBJ2-1,TRBD2,CASTRDYYNEQFF,TGTGCCAGCACCAGGGACTACTACAATGAGCAGTTCTTC
NA,TRBV19,TRBJ2-1,NA,CASSLTGTNEQFF,TGTGCCAGTAGTCTTACAGGGACCAATGAGCAGTTCTTC
NA,TRBV27,TRBJ1-2,NA,CASSREPAVDGYTF,TGTGCCAGCAGCCGCGAACCTGCGGTGGATGGCTACACCTTC
NA,TRBV5-1,TRBJ1-2,TRBD1,CASSSPGQGSRGYTF,TGCGCCAGCAGCTCACCGGGACAGGGTTCTCGTGGCTACACCTTC
NA,TRBV4-1,TRBJ2-2,NA,CASSQEPGHSNTGELFF,TGCGCCAGCAGCCAAGAACCCGGACATTCGAACACCGGGGAGCTGTTTTTT
NA,TRBV13,TRBJ2-1,TRBD2,CASSFWGLAKNNEQFF,TGTGCCAGCAGCTTCTGGGGACTAGCGAAAAACAATGAGCAGTTCTTC
NA,TRBV7-9,TRBJ2-1,TRBD1,CASSPRGGQGVNEQFF,TGTGCCAGCAGCCCACGGGGGGGACAGGGGGTCAATGAGCAGTTCTTC
NA,TRBV4-1,TRBJ2-7,NA,CASSQALDSGRYEQYF,TGCGCCAGCAGCCAAGCCCTGGACAGCGGAAGGTACGAGCAGTACTTC
NA,TRBV5-1,TRBJ2-6,NA,CASSPGDAERGGMRANVLTF,TGCGCCAGCAGCCCAGGGGATGCGGAGAGGGGAGGGATGAGGGCCAACGTCCTGACTTTC
once,TRBV30,TRBJ2-2,TRBD1,CARDREFGELFF,TGTGCCCGGGACAGGGAGTTCGGGGAGCTGTTTTTT
NA,TRBV7-6,TRBJ2-5,NA,CASSPRGWGNQETQYF,TGTGCCAGCAGCCCTAGGGGCTGGGGAAATCAAGAGACCCAGTACTTC